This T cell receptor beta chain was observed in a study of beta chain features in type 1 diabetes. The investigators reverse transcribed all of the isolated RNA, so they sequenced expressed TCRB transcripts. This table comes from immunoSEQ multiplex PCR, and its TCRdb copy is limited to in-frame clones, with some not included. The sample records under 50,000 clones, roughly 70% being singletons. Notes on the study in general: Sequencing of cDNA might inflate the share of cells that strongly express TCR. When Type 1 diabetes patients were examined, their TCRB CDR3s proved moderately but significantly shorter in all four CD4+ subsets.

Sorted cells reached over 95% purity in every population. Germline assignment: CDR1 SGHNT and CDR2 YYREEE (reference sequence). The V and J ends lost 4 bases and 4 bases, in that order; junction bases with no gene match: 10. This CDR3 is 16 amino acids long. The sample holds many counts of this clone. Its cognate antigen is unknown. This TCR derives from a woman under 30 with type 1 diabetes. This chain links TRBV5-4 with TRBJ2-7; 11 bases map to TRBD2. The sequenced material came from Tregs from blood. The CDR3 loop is CASSLSTSGNVYEQYF. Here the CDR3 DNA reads TGTGCCAGCAGCCTTTCGACTAGCGGGAACGTTTACGAGCAGTACTTC.